This passage covers 9 T cell receptor beta chains from one sample sequenced in a study of prognosis after radiotherapy for stage I lung cancer. Genomic DNA was the source, and TCR beta CDR3 was amplified from it by two-round multiplex PCR. First-round PCR, the initial amplification, used primers specific to each TRBV and TRBJ gene. TCRdb independently ran MiXCR on the multiplex PCR reads; one entry per CDR3 protein. The sample lists about 15,000 distinct CDR3 sequences; roughly 45% were seen once. Sequenced here: PBMCs, sampled before or after stereotactic body radiation therapy (not recorded which). The receptors shown here come from a donor over 45 with non-small cell lung cancer.

On this clonotype: The germline gene is not matched at one end of the junction; a read error may be the cause. This sequence joins TRBV2 and TRBJ1-2; TRBD1 is a possible D gene (6 bases). The CDR3 has 14 residues. The germline gives CDR1 SNHLY, CDR2 FYNNEI. The CDR3 protein is CASSATGPNYGCTF. CDR3 nucleotide sequence: TGTGCCAGCAGTGCTACAGGGCCCAACTATGGCTGCACCTTC.

Turning to this clonotype: A read error likely explains this, since a far larger clone differs by one base. The chain is built from TRBV6-1 and TRBJ2-3; 7 bases align to TRBD1. Germline lookup yields CDR1 MNHNS and CDR2 SASEGT. With V trimmed by 5 bases and J by 0 bases, 5 bases remained unmatched. The CDR3 is 15 amino acids. The CDR3 DNA sequence: TGTGCCAGCAGTCACGGGACAGCTAGCACAGATACGCAGTATTTT. Amino acid sequence: CASSHGTASTDTQYF.

As concerns this clonotype: A much more abundant neighbour one base away suggests this may be a read error. V and J are TRBV7-3 and TRBJ2-2; 9 bases align to TRBD2. This CDR3 region has 16 residues. Germline V gives CDR1 SGHTA, CDR2 FQGTGA. The V and J ends lost 5 bases and 6 bases, in that order; junction bases with no gene match: 10. CDR3 nucleotide sequence: TGTGCCAGCAGCCCGCGACTAGCGGTAGGGCCCGGGGAGCTGTTTTTT. It codes for CASSPRLAVGPGELFF.

This clonotype was seen only a few times. A read error may be the cause here, since a much bigger clone is one base away. The chain employs TRBV20-1 and TRBJ1-1; D call uncertain. Germline-derived CDR1 and CDR2 are DFQATT and SNEGSKA (reference sequence). The CDR3 covers 15 residues. V gave up 6 bases and J gave up 3 bases, with 20 bases separating them. CDR3 sequence reads: CSAEIPGHGDTEAFF. CDR3 DNA: TGCAGTGCGGAAATACCCGGGCATGGGGACACTGAAGCTTTCTTT.

This clonotype was counted at least ten times. This rearrangement joins TRBV29-1 to TRBJ1-5; 12 bases are shared with TRBD1. The germline V gene has CDR1 SQVTM and CDR2 ANQGSEA. The CDR3 length is 14 residues. J gave up 4 bases and V 7 bases, and 5 bases lay outside the gene matches. The CDR3 region has the DNA TGCAGCGCTATGGGACAGGGGGCGAATCAGCCCCAGCATTTT. It encodes CSAMGQGANQPQHF.

V gene TRBV28 combines with J gene TRBJ1-5; D unresolved. V was pared by 3 bases and J by 7 bases, with 10 bases between. The CDR3 runs 13 residues. Germline V gene data show CDR1 as MDHEN and CDR2 as SYDVKM. The CDR3 region is CASSLEGQQPQHF. The DNA for the CDR3 is TGTGCCAGCAGTTTGGAGGGCCAACAGCCCCAGCATTTT.

The chain has TRBV20-1 and TRBJ2-1; no definite D call. CDR1 is DFQATT, CDR2 SNEGSKA, per germline (reference sequence). Trimming left V 0 bases short and J 0 bases short, with 12 bases between. The CDR3 covers 16 residues. The CDR3 sequence is CSARDRARSSYNEQFF. The DNA of the CDR3 is TGCAGTGCTAGAGATCGGGCGCGCAGCTCCTACAATGAGCAGTTCTTC.

This clonotype was picked up a small number of times. A far larger clone is just one base off, so this is likely a read error. The chain employs TRBV11-2 and TRBJ2-7; D unclear. The CDR3 extends over 13 amino acids. V was trimmed by 3 bases and J by 3 bases, leaving 9 bases between them. Germline V gene sequence: CDR1 SGHAT, CDR2 FQNNGV. CDR3 DNA sequence: TGTGCCAGCAGCTTTTATAGCCACTACGAGCAGTACTTC. Its protein is CASSFYSHYEQYF.

This clonotype was counted many times. This rearrangement joins TRBV25-1 to TRBJ2-1, with 9 bases matching TRBD1. J gave up 6 bases and V 5 bases, and 11 bases lay outside the gene matches. The CDR3 extends over 16 amino acids. Germline V gene sequence: CDR1 MGHDK, CDR2 SYGVNS. CDR3 sequence reads: CASSISGTGRFNEQFF. The DNA for the CDR3 is TGTGCCAGCAGTATATCCGGGACAGGGAGGTTCAATGAGCAGTTCTTC.